These 12 T cell receptor beta chains share one sample of origin, sequenced in a study of Graves' ophthalmopathy and Graves' hyperthyroidism. TCR beta CDR3 regions were amplified from RNA transcripts. An opening RT-PCR round employed HTBI primers and preceded a second-round multiplex PCR. TCRdb independently ran MiXCR on the multiplex PCR reads; one entry per CDR3 protein. The sample has 1 million to 1.3 million distinct CDR3 sequences, 35% to 40% seen once. The sequenced material came from peripheral blood or thyroid tissue (not recorded which). The receptor source for this set is an adult man with Graves' hyperthyroidism.

In its sample, this clonotype was seen a few times. The junction shows a germline mismatch at one end, possibly a read error. The V gene is TRBV10-1, the J gene TRBJ1-1, with D uncertain. Looked up from germline, CDR1 is WNHNN and CDR2 is SYGVQD (reference sequence). This CDR3 comprises 14 residues. As DNA, the CDR3 is TGTGCCAGCAGTTACTCGGCCGGCTACACTGAAGCTTTCTTT. It is translated as CASSYSAGYTEAFF.

Ten or more counts support this clonotype. The V gene is TRBV9, the J gene TRBJ1-6; 9 nucleotides line up with TRBD1. V was pared by 3 bases and J by 8 bases, with 3 bases of the junction left unmatched. This CDR3 has 14 residues. Looked up from germline, CDR1 is SGDLS and CDR2 is YYNGEE. The CDR3 loop is CASSGDRGYSPLHF. The DNA of the CDR3 is TGTGCCAGCAGCGGCGACAGGGGGTATTCACCCCTCCACTTT.

There are a few counts of this clonotype. The chain recombines TRBV11-2 with TRBJ1-2, with no clear D. Germline CDR1 SGHAT, CDR2 FQNNGV. This CDR3 comprises 14 residues. Trimming shortened V by 0 bases and J by 10 bases, and 15 bases separated the two germline ends. The CDR3 DNA reads TGTGCCAGCAGCTTAGATCTAGGTCAGCTGGACTACACCTTC. Translating it yields CASSLDLGQLDYTF.

This clonotype has ten or more counts. The chain is built from TRBV7-2 and TRBJ1-1; D not resolved. Trimming removed 5 bases at V and 1 base at J, with 11 bases between. CDR1 and CDR2 from the germline V gene are SGHTA and FQGNSA. The CDR3 contains 14 residues. CDR3 region: CASSPRKGNTEAFF. Written as DNA, the CDR3 is TGTGCCAGCAGCCCAAGAAAAGGGAACACTGAAGCTTTCTTT.

The chain has TRBV5-1 and TRBJ2-3; tentatively, D is TRBD2 (5 bases). CDR1 and CDR2 from the germline V gene are SGHRS and YFSETQ. This CDR3 contains 13 residues. V shed 4 bases and J shed 6 bases, with 12 bases lying between them. The CDR3 DNA follows: TGCGCCAGCAGCGCCGGCGGACTGGATACGCAGTATTTT. Its protein product is CASSAGGLDTQYF.

The chain employs TRBV7-9 and TRBJ2-2; the match to TRBD1 covers 8 bases. Per the germline V gene, CDR1 is SEHNR and CDR2 is FQNEAQ (reference sequence). V dropped 3 bases and J dropped 3; count of bases not matched to a gene: 6. This CDR3 is built from 16 residues. This chain's CDR3 is CASSLTGDGYTGELFF. DNA for the CDR3: TGTGCCAGCAGCTTGACAGGGGATGGCTACACCGGGGAGCTGTTTTTT.

The rearrangement uses TRBV6-5 and TRBJ1-6; tentative D call: TRBD1 (5 bases). V dropped 7 bases and J dropped 7 bases, with 14 bases sitting between them. Germline CDR1 MNHEY, CDR2 SVGAGI. This CDR3 spans 14 amino acids. The CDR3 region has the DNA TGTGCCAGCATGGGGGGGGTTGGGAATTCACCCCTCCACTTT. This encodes CASMGGVGNSPLHF.

In this sample, this clonotype turned up many times. The chain couples TRBV29-1 to TRBJ1-2, with D possibly TRBD1 on 5 matching bases. This CDR3 contains 12 residues. From germline, CDR1 is SQVTM and CDR2 ANQGSEA. The V end was cut by 6 bases, the J end by 3 bases, with 11 bases between. CDR3 sequence reads: CSVPGRDYGYTF. CDR3 DNA: TGCAGCGTGCCAGGGCGGGACTATGGCTACACCTTC.

This clonotype came up many times. The chain couples TRBV15 to TRBJ2-2, with 10 bases matching TRBD1. CDR3 size: 15 residues. CDR1 and CDR2 from the germline V gene are LNHNV and YYDKDF (reference sequence). J lost 7 bases, V lost 3 bases, and 5 bases had no gene match. The CDR3 sequence: CATSRGQGSIGELFF. The CDR3 DNA follows: TGTGCCACCAGCAGGGGACAGGGGAGTATCGGGGAGCTGTTTTTT.

This clonotype was seen many times. The chain recombines TRBV7-2 with TRBJ1-5, with D possibly being TRBD1 (5 bases). The CDR3 covers 15 residues. V was pared by 0 bases and J by 7 bases, with 13 bases between. CDR1 SGHTA and CDR2 FQGNSA come from the germline V gene. CDR3: CASSLAAGSGQPQHF. The DNA for the CDR3 is TGTGCCAGCAGCTTAGCCGCAGGGAGTGGGCAGCCCCAGCATTTT.

Only a few counts were recorded for this clonotype. The chain uses TRBV7-9 and TRBJ2-7; D unclear. Per the germline V gene, CDR1 is SEHNR and CDR2 is FQNEAQ (reference sequence). The CDR3 runs to 14 residues. Trimming shortened V by 1 base and J by 3 bases, and 10 bases separated the two germline ends. The CDR3 here is CASSLGTENYEQYF. The DNA for the CDR3 is TGTGCCAGCAGCTTAGGAACAGAAAACTACGAGCAGTACTTC.

The table lists this clonotype with a few counts. The V call is TRBV19, the J call TRBJ2-7; 10 bases map to TRBD2. This CDR3 has 14 residues. Germline loops: CDR1 LNHDA, CDR2 SQIVND (reference sequence). With 8 bases clipped from V and 1 base from J, the junction kept 5 bases outside the gene matches. The CDR3 region has the DNA TGTGCCAGTGCCCTAGCGGGAGAGTCCTACGAGCAGTACTTC. It translates to CASALAGESYEQYF.